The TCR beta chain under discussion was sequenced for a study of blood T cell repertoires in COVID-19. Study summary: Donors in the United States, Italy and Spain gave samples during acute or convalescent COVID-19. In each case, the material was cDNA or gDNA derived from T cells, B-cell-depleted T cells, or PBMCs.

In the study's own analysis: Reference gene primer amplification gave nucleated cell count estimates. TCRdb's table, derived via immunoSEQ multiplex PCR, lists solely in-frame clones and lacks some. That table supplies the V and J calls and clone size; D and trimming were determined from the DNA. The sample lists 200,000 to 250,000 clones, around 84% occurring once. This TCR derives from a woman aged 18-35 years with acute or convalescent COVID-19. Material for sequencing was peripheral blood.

This CDR3 reads CASSSASGVALYEQYF. DNA of the CDR3: TGTGCCAGCAGTTCCGCTAGCGGAGTTGCCCTTTACGAGCAGTACTTC. V and J are TRBV27 and TRBJ2-7; 7 bases line up with TRBD2. The CDR3 runs to 16 residues. Germline lookup yields CDR1 MNHEY and CDR2 SMNVEV (reference sequence). V shed 4 bases and J 4 bases; nucleotides not matched to a gene: 13.